A selection of T cell receptor beta chains follows, all from one sample in a study of T cell responses to AZD1222 COVID-19 vaccine. Sequencing used immunoSEQ multiplex PCR; TCRdb keeps in-frame clones, though not all of them. The data contain about 160,000 clones, 92% of them seen just once; the ten biggest clones take up about 1%. Specimen: peripheral blood, collected 28 days after the second AZD1222 dose. These receptors were collected from an adult who received the AZD1222 COVID-19 vaccine. Each CDR3 is given with its conserved first and last residue. D genes are given only for firm matches. Rows give clone size only sometimes, using once, few, many, or a class for an expanded clone.

NA,TRBV27,TRBJ2-7,NA,TGTGCCAGCAGTGCCTATCGATCCTACGAGCAGTACTTC,CASSAYRSYEQYF
NA,TRBV19,TRBJ1-2,NA,TGTGCCAGTACCTGGGGCAGGGAAGGATATGGCTACACCTTC,CASTWGREGYGYTF
NA,TRBV7-9,TRBJ2-1,NA,TGTGCCAGCAGCTTAGGTAATGAGCAGTTCTTC,CASSLGNEQFF
TRBD1,TRBV6-6,TRBJ2-5,NA,TGTGCCAGCAGTAACGCACAGGGGGCGCAGTTGACCCAGTACTTC,CASSNAQGAQLTQYF
NA,TRBV10-3,TRBJ2-2,NA,TGTGCCATCAGTGAGAACCGCAACACCGGGGAGCTGTTTTTT,CAISENRNTGELFF
NA,TRBV5-5,TRBJ1-4,NA,TGTGCCAGCAGCTTGGCGGGACAAAAAGAAAAACTGTTTTTT,CASSLAGQKEKLFF
NA,TRBV19,TRBJ2-7,NA,TGTGCCAGTAGCCCCCAGGGGGGGAATTTGTACGAGCAGTACTTC,CASSPQGGNLYEQYF
NA,TRBV6-6,TRBJ1-5,NA,TGTGCCAGTGGCAGTCCATATAGCAATCAGCCCCAGCATTTT,CASGSPYSNQPQHF
NA,TRBV19,TRBJ1-5,NA,TGTGCCAGTAGTATCAAACCTAATCAGCCCCAGCATTTT,CASSIKPNQPQHF
TRBD1,TRBV2,TRBJ1-4,few,TGTGCCAGCAGTGGGCGGACAGGAACTAATGAAAAACTGTTTTTT,CASSGRTGTNEKLFF
NA,TRBV30,TRBJ1-4,NA,TGTGCCGGCCTCGCGGGGCCTGAAAAACTGTTTTTT,CAGLAGPEKLFF
TRBD1,TRBV27,TRBJ1-1,NA,TGTGCCAGCGGGTCAGGGGGGAGAACTGAAGCTTTCTTT,CASGSGGRTEAFF
TRBD2,TRBV25-1,TRBJ2-3,once,TGTGCCAGCGAGGGGTCCGGGACTAGCGGACTCACAGATACGCAGTATTTT,CASEGSGTSGLTDTQYF
TRBD2,TRBV2,TRBJ2-3,NA,TGTGCCAGCAGTCTAGGACTAGCGGGGCCGAGTACAGATACGCAGTATTTT,CASSLGLAGPSTDTQYF
NA,TRBV18,TRBJ2-5,NA,TGTGCCAGCTCACCAGTCACAGGGCGGCCCGTTTACCAAGAGACCCAGTACTTC,CASSPVTGRPVYQETQYF
NA,TRBV19,TRBJ2-5,NA,TGTGCCACCGCGTCGGGGGGCGGCTTTCAAGAGACCCAGTACTTC,CATASGGGFQETQYF
TRBD1,TRBV12-5,TRBJ2-7,NA,TGTGCTAGTGGTTTGGTACTAGGGACAGGGGACGCCTACGAGCAGTACTTC,CASGLVLGTGDAYEQYF
TRBD2,TRBV4-2,TRBJ2-1,NA,TGTGCCAGCAGCCAAGAGCTAGCGGGGGAACACAATGAGCAGTTCTTC,CASSQELAGEHNEQFF
NA,TRBV5-1,TRBJ2-1,NA,TGCGCCAGCAGCTTAATTGGGGGGGCCTTCAATGAGCAGTTCTTC,CASSLIGGAFNEQFF
TRBD1,TRBV3-1/TRBV3-2,TRBJ2-5,few,TGTGCCAGCAGTCAAAACCCCGGGACAGAAGAGACCCAGTACTTC,CASSQNPGTEETQYF
NA,TRBV5-4,TRBJ1-3,NA,TGTGCCAGCAGCCATCGGGAGTCTCGAAACACCATATATTTT,CASSHRESRNTIYF
TRBD1,TRBV7-9,TRBJ1-1,NA,TGTGCCAGCAGCTCAGGACCAGGGGGCACTGAAGCTTTCTTT,CASSSGPGGTEAFF
NA,TRBV27,TRBJ1-2,NA,TGTGCCAGCAGTTTAGCACAGGGCCAGAAGGACTATGGCTACACCTTC,CASSLAQGQKDYGYTF
NA,TRBV6-5,TRBJ1-1,NA,TGTGCCAGCAGTCCTCAGGACAGCCTGAACACTGAAGCTTTCTTT,CASSPQDSLNTEAFF
TRBD1,TRBV29-1,TRBJ1-3,NA,TGCAGCGTCCAGGGGGCCTCTGGAAACACCATATATTTT,CSVQGASGNTIYF
NA,TRBV11-2,TRBJ1-6,NA,TGTGCCAGCAGCTTACCCGGGCTCGGATCACCCCTCCACTTT,CASSLPGLGSPLHF
TRBD2,TRBV23-1,TRBJ2-4,NA,TGCGCCAGCAGTCAATGGGTGCGGGGGGAGGCCAAAAACATTCAGTACTTC,CASSQWVRGEAKNIQYF
NA,TRBV28,TRBJ1-3,NA,TGTGCCAGCAGTTCCCGAAACTCTGGAAACACCATATATTTT,CASSSRNSGNTIYF
NA,TRBV5-1,TRBJ2-2,NA,TGCGCCAGCAGCCTAGGGACCTACACCGGGGAGCTGTTTTTT,CASSLGTYTGELFF
TRBD2,TRBV15,TRBJ2-7,NA,TGTGCCACCAGCAGAGCTTCTTTTCGGGCGGGGGGGTCCTACGAGCAGTACTTC,CATSRASFRAGGSYEQYF
NA,TRBV12-3/TRBV12-4,TRBJ1-2,NA,TGTGCCAGCACCTTATGGGGAGGGGATGGCTACACCTTC,CASTLWGGDGYTF
NA,TRBV30,TRBJ1-2,NA,TGTGCCTGGAGCAGGGGCAAAGCTTATGGCTACACCTTC,CAWSRGKAYGYTF